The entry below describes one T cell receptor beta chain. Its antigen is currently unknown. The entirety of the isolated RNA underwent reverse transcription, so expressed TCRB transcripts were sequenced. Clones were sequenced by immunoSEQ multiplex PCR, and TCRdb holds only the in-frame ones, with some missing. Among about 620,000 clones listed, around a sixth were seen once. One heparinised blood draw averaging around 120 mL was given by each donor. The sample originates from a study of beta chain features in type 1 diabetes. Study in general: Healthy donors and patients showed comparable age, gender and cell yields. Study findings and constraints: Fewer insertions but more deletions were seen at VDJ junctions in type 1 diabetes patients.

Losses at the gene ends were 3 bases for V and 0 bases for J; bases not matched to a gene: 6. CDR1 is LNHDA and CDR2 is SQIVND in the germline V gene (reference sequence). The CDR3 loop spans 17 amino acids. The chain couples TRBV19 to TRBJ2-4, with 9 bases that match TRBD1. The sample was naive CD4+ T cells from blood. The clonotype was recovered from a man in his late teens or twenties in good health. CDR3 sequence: CASSIQQGAGAKNIQYF. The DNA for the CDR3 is TGTGCCAGTAGTATCCAACAGGGGGCTGGAGCCAAAAACATTCAGTACTTC.